Listed below are T cell receptor beta chains from one sample, sequenced in a study of cytomegalovirus exposure and HLA in healthy donors. TCRdb's copy holds only in-frame clones and misses some; the assay was immunoSEQ multiplex PCR. This sample yields roughly 280,000 clones, of which just over 85% are seen a single time; approximately 1% belongs to the top ten. Sequenced sample: PBMCs. Receptors were obtained from a woman aged 18-29 years in good health and CMV-seronegative. Each CDR3 is given with its conserved first and last residue. D genes are given only for firm matches. The size of a clone is reported for some rows only, either as once, few or many, or as a class for expanded clones.

TRBV4-1	15	TRBJ2-5	-	-	TGCGCCAGCAGGAAAGGTCGCGGCAGTAGAGAGACCCAGTACTTC	CASRKGRGSRETQYF
TRBV6-5	15	TRBJ1-2	-	-	TGTGCCAGCAGTTACACCTGGGACTCCCGGGGTGGCTACACCTTC	CASSYTWDSRGGYTF
TRBV5-6	15	TRBJ2-5	-	TRBD1	TGTGCCAGCAGCTTGGCGACAGGGTTTCAAGAGACCCAGTACTTC	CASSLATGFQETQYF
TRBV10-1	15	TRBJ2-1	-	TRBD1	TGCGCCAGCAGTGAGATAGGGGGCAGGTACAATGAGCAGTTCTTC	CASSEIGGRYNEQFF
TRBV5-1	16	TRBJ2-3	-	TRBD1	TGCGCCAGCAGCTCCGGGGACCCACAGGGGGCAGATACGCAGTATTTT	CASSSGDPQGADTQYF
TRBV30	17	TRBJ1-4	-	TRBD1	TGTGCCTGGAGTGTATTACGAACTTACAGGGGACCTGAAAAACTGTTTTTT	CAWSVLRTYRGPEKLFF
TRBV5-1	13	TRBJ2-7	few	-	TGCGCCAGCAGCTTGGCGGGCTCCTACGAGCAGTACTTC	CASSLAGSYEQYF
TRBV7-9	16	TRBJ2-1	-	-	TGTGCCAGCAGCTTAGAGACTCTTCTCTCCTACAATGAGCAGTTCTTC	CASSLETLLSYNEQFF
TRBV5-1	14	TRBJ1-2	-	-	TGCGCCAGCAGCCCCTCGCACGAGTCCGATGGCTACACCTTC	CASSPSHESDGYTF
TRBV7-3	12	TRBJ2-7	few	-	TGTGCCAGCAGCTTCGAGTCAGGGGAGCAGTACTTC	CASSFESGEQYF
TRBV30	14	TRBJ2-2	few	-	TGTGCCTGGAGTGTACTACATAACACCGGGGAGCTGTTTTTT	CAWSVLHNTGELFF
TRBV11-2	16	TRBJ1-2	-	TRBD1	TGTGCCAGCAGCTCTAGATGGAGGGACAGGGTCTATGGCTACACCTTC	CASSSRWRDRVYGYTF
TRBV6-5	15	TRBJ2-7	-	-	TGTGCCAGCAGTTACTCGACTATTACCCCCTACGAGCAGTACTTC	CASSYSTITPYEQYF
TRBV2	13	TRBJ2-7	few	-	TGTGCCAGCAGTGGAAACAGTTACAAAGAGCAGTACTTC	CASSGNSYKEQYF
TRBV30	19	TRBJ2-2	once	TRBD2	TGTGCCTGGATCCGGACAGGGAAGACTAGCGGGAGTTCTCCCGGGGAGCTGTTTTTT	CAWIRTGKTSGSSPGELFF
TRBV10-3	11	TRBJ1-2	few	TRBD1	TGTGCAAGCGGGCAGGGGGATGGCTACACCTTC	CASGQGDGYTF
TRBV30	13	TRBJ1-1	once	-	TGTGCCTGGGCAGTTACAGGGTACACTGAAGCTTTCTTT	CAWAVTGYTEAFF
TRBV11-2	16	TRBJ2-3	-	-	TGTGCCAGCAGGGCAAGGGGTCCTGAGGGCACAGATACGCAGTATTTT	CASRARGPEGTDTQYF
TRBV5-6	17	TRBJ1-1	-	TRBD1	TGTGCCAGCAGCTTGTTATGGGACAGGGACAGCAACACTGAAGCTTTCTTT	CASSLLWDRDSNTEAFF
TRBV5-1	14	TRBJ2-1	few	TRBD2	TGCGCCAGCAGCCCGGGGACTAGCTACAATGAGCAGTTCTTC	CASSPGTSYNEQFF
TRBV19	13	TRBJ1-5	-	-	TGTGCCAGTAGTATATCCTCGGATCAGCCCCAGCATTTT	CASSISSDQPQHF
TRBV7-2	13	TRBJ2-5	once	TRBD1	TGTGCCAGCAGCCGACAGGGAGAAGAGACCCAGTACTTC	CASSRQGEETQYF
TRBV11-2	14	TRBJ1-2	few	TRBD1	TGTGCCAGCAGCTTAGACGGGACAGGCTATGGCTACACCTTC	CASSLDGTGYGYTF
TRBV2	15	TRBJ1-5	-	TRBD1	TGTGCCAGCATTCTGGGCAGGGGGATTAGTCAGCCCCAGCATTTT	CASILGRGISQPQHF
TRBV7-3	16	TRBJ2-7	-	TRBD2	TGTGCCAGCAGCCCGGGAAATACAGCGGGGGAAGACGAGCAGTACTTC	CASSPGNTAGEDEQYF
TRBV6-5	16	TRBJ2-7	once	TRBD2	TGTGCCAGCAGTTACTGGAGTAGCGGGGGCTCCTACGAGCAGTACTTC	CASSYWSSGGSYEQYF
TRBV5-8	13	TRBJ1-6	-	-	TGTGCCAGCAGTTCGCAGGGTTGGTCACCCCTCCACTTT	CASSSQGWSPLHF
TRBV27	14	TRBJ2-3	once	-	TGTGCCAGCAGTCCCGCCGGTGTATCGCATACGCAGTATTTT	CASSPAGVSHTQYF
TRBV2	14	TRBJ1-1	-	TRBD1	TGTGCCAGCAGTGAACAGGCAGGGGGCACTGAAGCTTTCTTT	CASSEQAGGTEAFF
TRBV27	17	TRBJ2-3	-	-	TGTGCCAGCAGTCTCCGGATTTGGCGGGGCAGCACAGATACGCAGTATTTT	CASSLRIWRGSTDTQYF
TRBV4-3	15	TRBJ1-1	-	TRBD1	TGCGCCAGCAGCCCTCGTGGACAGGGGGACACTGAAGCTTTCTTT	CASSPRGQGDTEAFF
TRBV2	13	TRBJ1-6	-	-	TGTGCCAGCAGAGACAGATATAATTCACCCCTCCACTTT	CASRDRYNSPLHF
TRBV9	19	TRBJ2-3	-	TRBD2	TGTGCCAGCAGCGTAGCCGTCAGGACTAGCGGGGGGGCCGTAGATACGCAGTATTTT	CASSVAVRTSGGAVDTQYF
TRBV9	16	TRBJ1-2	once	TRBD1	TGTGCCAGCAGCCCCCCGGGACAGGGTCTCCTCTATGGCTACACCTTC	CASSPPGQGLLYGYTF
TRBV7-8	16	TRBJ2-7	-	-	TGTGCCAGCAGCTTAAAAGGGGCTAGCGCCACCTACGAGCAGTACTTC	CASSLKGASATYEQYF
TRBV28	15	TRBJ2-3	-	-	TGTGCCAGCACAAACAGGGTCTCTAGCACAGATACGCAGTATTTT	CASTNRVSSTDTQYF
TRBV7-6	15	TRBJ2-7	-	TRBD2	TGTGCCAGCAGCCCAGTGGGTAGCGGGAACAGGGAGCAGTACTTC	CASSPVGSGNREQYF
TRBV5-1	15	TRBJ2-7	-	TRBD1	TGCGCCAGCAGCTCGGTGACAGGGGGAACCTACGAGCAGTACTTC	CASSSVTGGTYEQYF